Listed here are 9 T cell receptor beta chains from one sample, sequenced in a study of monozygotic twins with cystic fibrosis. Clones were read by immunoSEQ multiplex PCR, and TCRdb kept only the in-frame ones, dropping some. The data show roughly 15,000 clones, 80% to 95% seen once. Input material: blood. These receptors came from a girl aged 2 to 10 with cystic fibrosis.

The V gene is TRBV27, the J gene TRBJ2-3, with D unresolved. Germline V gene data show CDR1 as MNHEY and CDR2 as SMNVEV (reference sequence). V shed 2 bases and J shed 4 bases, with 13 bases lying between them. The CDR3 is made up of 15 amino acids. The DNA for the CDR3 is TGTGCCAGCAGTTTAACCTCCACTATAGCAGATACGCAGTATTTT. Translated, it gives CASSLTSTIADTQYF.

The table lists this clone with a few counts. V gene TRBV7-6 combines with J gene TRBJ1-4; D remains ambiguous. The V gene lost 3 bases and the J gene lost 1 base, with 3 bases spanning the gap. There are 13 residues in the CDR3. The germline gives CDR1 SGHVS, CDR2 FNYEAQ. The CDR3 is CASSLGTNEKLFF. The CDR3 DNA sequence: TGTGCCAGCAGCTTGGGAACTAATGAAAAACTGTTTTTT.

The CDR3 region has the DNA TGTGCCATCAGCCCCAGCGGGGGACAAGAGACCCAGTACTTC. Translated: CAISPSGGQETQYF. The chain links TRBV10-3 to TRBJ2-5; 8 bases fit TRBD2. V trimming: 6 bases; J trimming: 2 bases; junction bases outside the gene matches: 5. The CDR3 contains 14 residues. Germline CDR1 and CDR2: ENHRY and SYGVKD.

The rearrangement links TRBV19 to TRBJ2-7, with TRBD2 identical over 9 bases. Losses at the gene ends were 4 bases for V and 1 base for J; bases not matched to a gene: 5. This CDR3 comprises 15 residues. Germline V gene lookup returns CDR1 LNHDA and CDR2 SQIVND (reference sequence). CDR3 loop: CASSNSGSASYEQYF. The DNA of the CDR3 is TGTGCCAGTAGTAATAGCGGGAGTGCGTCCTACGAGCAGTACTTC.

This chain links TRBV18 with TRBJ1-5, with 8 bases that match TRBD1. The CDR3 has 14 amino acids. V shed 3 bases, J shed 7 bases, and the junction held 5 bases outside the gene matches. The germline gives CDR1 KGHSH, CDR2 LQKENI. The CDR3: CASSPGQAEQPQHF. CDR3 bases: TGTGCCAGCTCACCGGGACAGGCGGAACAGCCCCAGCATTTT.

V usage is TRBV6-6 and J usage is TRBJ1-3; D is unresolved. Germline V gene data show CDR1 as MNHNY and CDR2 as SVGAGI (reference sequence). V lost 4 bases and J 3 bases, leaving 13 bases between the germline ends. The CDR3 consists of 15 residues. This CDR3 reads CASSSPDDGGNTIYF. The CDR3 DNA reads TGTGCCAGCAGTTCTCCGGATGATGGTGGAAACACCATATATTTT.

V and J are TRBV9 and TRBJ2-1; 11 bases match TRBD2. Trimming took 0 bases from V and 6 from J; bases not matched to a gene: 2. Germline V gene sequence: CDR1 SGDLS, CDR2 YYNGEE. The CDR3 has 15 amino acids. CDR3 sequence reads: CASSVGGLAGNEQFF. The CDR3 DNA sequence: TGTGCCAGCAGCGTAGGTGGACTAGCGGGCAATGAGCAGTTCTTC.

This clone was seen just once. DNA for the CDR3: TGTGCCAGCAGTTACTCGATGGTAGGGGGCGGCGAGCAGTACTTC. This encodes CASSYSMVGGGEQYF. This chain joins TRBV6-5 and TRBJ2-7; 7 nucleotides align to TRBD1. This CDR3 is built from 15 residues. CDR1 is MNHEY, CDR2 SVGAGI, per germline. V shed 0 bases, J shed 6 bases, and the junction held 8 bases outside the gene matches.

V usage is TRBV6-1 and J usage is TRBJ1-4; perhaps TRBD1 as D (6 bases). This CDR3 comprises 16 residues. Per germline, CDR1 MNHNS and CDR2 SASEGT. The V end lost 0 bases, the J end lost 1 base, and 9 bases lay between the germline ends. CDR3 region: CASSEAPGVTNEKLFF. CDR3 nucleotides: TGTGCCAGCAGTGAAGCGCCAGGGGTAACTAATGAAAAACTGTTTTTT.